The clone carrying this TCR beta chain was recorded once. The sample comes from a study of blood T cells in healthy people across ages. It was with a sample-barcoded 5' primer and a J-beta primer mix that a second PCR of about 7 to 12 cycles was run. TCRdb re-called the 5' RACE reads with MiXCR, one entry per CDR3 protein. Among roughly 1.4 million distinct CDR3 sequences, roughly 60% were seen once, and the ten largest hold over 6.5%. The CDR3 has 13 residues. The V and J ends lost 2 bases and 5 bases respectively, with 10 bases between them. The germline V gene has CDR1 LGHDT and CDR2 YNNKEL (reference sequence).

The TCR was taken from a man between 18 and 35 years old in good health. This chain joins TRBV3-1 and TRBJ2-7; no reliable D call. Source material: blood. Here the CDR3 reads CASSQLHNHEQYF. CDR3 bases: TGTGCCAGCAGCCAATTACACAACCACGAGCAGTACTTC.